Listed below are T cell receptor beta chains from one sample, sequenced in a study of T cell repertoires in cytomegalovirus infection. TCRdb analysed the reads with MiXCR anew, one entry per CDR3 protein. The table includes about 330,000 distinct CDR3 sequences, 9% to 9.5% detected once. Sequences were obtained from PBMCs. The receptors originated from a human donor in good health (CMV status not recorded). Some clones in this sample may be carry-over from other donors' samples. Both conserved end residues are part of each CDR3. D genes are given only for firm matches. Clone size is shown for a subset of rows, as once, few, many or a class of expanded clone.

clone size	V gene	J gene	CDR3 length	D gene	CDR3 DNA	CDR3 protein
many	TRBV7-7	TRBJ2-2	12	-	TGTGCCAGCAGATCGGGGACCGGGGAGCTGTTTTTT	CASRSGTGELFF
many	TRBV11-2	TRBJ1-4	16	-	TGTGCCAGCAGCTTCACAAGGACCCCCCAGGATGAAAAACTGTTTTTT	CASSFTRTPQDEKLFF
few	TRBV5-4	TRBJ2-3	15	-	TGTGCCAGCAGCGGTGGGACCGAGGACGCAGATACGCAGTATTTT	CASSGGTEDADTQYF
few	TRBV2	TRBJ2-1	18	-	TGTGCCAGCAGTCCTGGGACAGGGATGGCGGGAGGAGGCGATGAGCAGTTCTTC	CASSPGTGMAGGGDEQFF
-	TRBV28	TRBJ2-1	14	-	TGTGCCGTCTCCAGCGGGCAGCCATACAATGAGCAGTTCTTC	CAVSSGQPYNEQFF
few	TRBV6-6	TRBJ2-7	11	-	TGTGCCAGCAGTCACACTCCCGAGCAGTACTTC	CASSHTPEQYF
many	TRBV6-2/TRBV6-3	TRBJ2-4	15	-	TGTGCCAGCAGTTACTCGGGGATCCCAACAAACATTCAGTACTTC	CASSYSGIPTNIQYF
few	TRBV11-2	TRBJ2-2	14	TRBD2	TGTGCCAGCAGCTTCGGGGGGAATCGAGGGGAGCTGTTTTTT	CASSFGGNRGELFF
-	TRBV3-1	TRBJ2-2	15	TRBD2	TGTGCCAGCAGCCGGGGACTAGCGGGGGACGGGGAGCTGTTTTTT	CASSRGLAGDGELFF
many	TRBV2	TRBJ1-1	12	-	TGTGCCAGTCGACAGGAGAACACTGAAGCTTTCTTT	CASRQENTEAFF
few	TRBV4-3	TRBJ1-2	15	-	TGCGCCAGCAGCCACCGGACCACGGAGAACTATGGCTACACCTTC	CASSHRTTENYGYTF
many	TRBV7-2	TRBJ2-7	11	-	TGTGCCAGCAGCTTAATGTACGAGCAGTACTTC	CASSLMYEQYF
few	TRBV7-2	TRBJ2-7	13	TRBD1	TGTGCCAGCAAGTCAGGGGGAGCCTACGAGCAGTACTTC	CASKSGGAYEQYF
few	TRBV20-1	TRBJ1-5	15	-	TGCAGTGCTAGAGATTCGCAAAGGGCCAATCAGCCCCAGCATTTT	CSARDSQRANQPQHF
-	TRBV29-1	TRBJ2-2	15	TRBD2	TGCAGCGTTAAGGGACTAGCGGAGGGAGGCGGGGAGCTGTTTTTT	CSVKGLAEGGGELFF
many	TRBV7-2	TRBJ2-2	15	-	TGTGCCAGCAGCTTAGTAGCATCGAACACCGGGGAGCTGTTTTTT	CASSLVASNTGELFF
few	TRBV7-6	TRBJ2-5	11	-	TGTGCCAGCAGCCAGGGCCCTAACCAGTACTTC	CASSQGPNQYF
few	TRBV7-2	TRBJ1-4	15	-	TGTGCCAGCAGCCTCGACCCGAACCCCGGTGAAAAACTGTTTTTT	CASSLDPNPGEKLFF
many	TRBV7-8	TRBJ2-7	12	-	TGTGCCAGCGGCGGGCAACCCTACGAGCAGTACTTC	CASGGQPYEQYF
many	TRBV28	TRBJ2-3	19	TRBD2	TGTGCCAGCAGTTTAAAGAGCACGAGGCGGGAGGGCCACACAGATACGCAGTATTTT	CASSLKSTRREGHTDTQYF
-	TRBV12-3/TRBV12-4	TRBJ1-4	15	-	TGTGCCAGCAGTATGGGGCACACAACTAATGAAAAACTGTTTTTT	CASSMGHTTNEKLFF
-	TRBV19	TRBJ2-2	15	-	TGTGCCAGTAGTATCCCGAGGATGAACACCGGGGAGCTGTTTTTT	CASSIPRMNTGELFF
-	TRBV19	TRBJ2-1	15	-	TGTGCCAGTAGTATAGATTGGGCTAGCTCCAATGAGCAGTTCTTC	CASSIDWASSNEQFF
-	TRBV19	TRBJ2-7	14	-	TGTGCCAGTAGTGCCGGGCCGAAAAACGACGAGCAGTACTTC	CASSAGPKNDEQYF
many	TRBV7-8	TRBJ1-5	15	-	TGTGCCAGCAGCTTAAGAGGGCTTCGCAATCAGCCCCAGCATTTT	CASSLRGLRNQPQHF
few	TRBV15	TRBJ1-1	13	TRBD1	TGTGCCACCGGGACAGGGACGAACACTGAAGCTTTCTTT	CATGTGTNTEAFF
many	TRBV7-6	TRBJ1-3	15	-	TGTGCCAGCAGCTTAGAATCGGCGGGAACAAACACCATATATTTT	CASSLESAGTNTIYF
few	TRBV4-3	TRBJ1-1	14	-	TGCGCCAGCAGCCAAGATAGGATGAACACTGAAGCTTTCTTT	CASSQDRMNTEAFF
-	TRBV12-3/TRBV12-4	TRBJ1-2	13	-	TGTGCCAGCACCTCGACCGTGGTATCTGGCTACACCTTC	CASTSTVVSGYTF
few	TRBV5-1	TRBJ2-7	13	-	TGCGCCAGCAGCTCCAGGGAAGGGGGGGAGCAGTACTTC	CASSSREGGEQYF
many	TRBV7-8	TRBJ1-1	15	TRBD1	TGTGCCAGCAGCCGTCCCGGGACAGGGAACACTGAAGCTTTCTTT	CASSRPGTGNTEAFF
many	TRBV12-3/TRBV12-4	TRBJ1-2	13	-	TGTGCCAGCAGTAACAGGGTTAACTATGGCTACACCTTC	CASSNRVNYGYTF
few	TRBV20-1	TRBJ1-5	17	TRBD1	TGCAGTGCTAGAGATCTGGGGACCGGGACAGCCAATCAGCCCCAGCATTTT	CSARDLGTGTANQPQHF
-	TRBV6-2/TRBV6-3	TRBJ1-1	13	-	TGTGCCAGCAGTTTTAGGGAAACCACTGAAGCTTTCTTT	CASSFRETTEAFF
-	TRBV6-2/TRBV6-3	TRBJ1-1	14	TRBD1	TGTGCCAGCAGCCCGGGACAGTCGAGGCGGTCAGCTTTCTTT	CASSPGQSRRSAFF
few	TRBV18	TRBJ2-3	14	TRBD2	TGTGCCAGCTCACTTGGACTAGCGGCAGATACGCAGTATTTT	CASSLGLAADTQYF
many	TRBV7-2	TRBJ2-4	17	-	TGTGCCAGCAGCTTAGGCCGAGGGGTTGTAGAGGGAAACATTCAGTACTTC	CASSLGRGVVEGNIQYF
-	TRBV20-1	TRBJ2-1	11	-	TGCAGTGCTTCGACTAGCAATGAGCAGTTCTTC	CSASTSNEQFF
few	TRBV7-2	TRBJ1-5	12	-	TGTGCCAGCAGCTTCAACAATCGGCCCCAGCATTTT	CASSFNNRPQHF
many	TRBV7-2	TRBJ2-1	15	-	TGTGCCAGCAGCTTACAGGGTCTCTCCTACAATGAGCAGTTCTTC	CASSLQGLSYNEQFF
many	TRBV7-8	TRBJ2-2	14	-	TGTGCCAGCAGCTCCCGGGGGTACGGCGGGGAGCTGTTTTTT	CASSSRGYGGELFF
many	TRBV7-2	TRBJ2-7	16	-	TGTGCCAGCAGCTTAGATTCACCCTACTTATCCTACGAGCAGTACTTC	CASSLDSPYLSYEQYF
few	TRBV7-6	TRBJ2-7	15	-	TGTGCCAGCAGCCAAACAGGGATAAGCTCCTACGAGCAGTACTTC	CASSQTGISSYEQYF
many	TRBV7-2	TRBJ2-5	14	-	TGTGCCAGCAGCCTATCTACTGGCGGAGAGACCCAGTACTTC	CASSLSTGGETQYF
few	TRBV20-1	TRBJ1-1	12	-	TGCAGTGGGCGCGGAGGGAACACTGAAGCTTTCTTT	CSGRGGNTEAFF
many	TRBV7-2	TRBJ2-6	15	-	TGTGCCAGCAGCTTAACGACCTCTGGGGCCAACGTCCTGACTTTC	CASSLTTSGANVLTF
many	TRBV7-2	TRBJ2-1	18	TRBD2	TGTGCCAGCAGCCGACAACTAGCGGGAGTGGGCTCCTACAATGAGCAGTTCTTC	CASSRQLAGVGSYNEQFF
few	TRBV7-9	TRBJ2-1	13	TRBD2	TGTGCCAGCAGCTGGGGGGGGGGCAATGAGCAGTTCTTC	CASSWGGGNEQFF
-	TRBV7-2	TRBJ2-3	19	TRBD2	TGTGCCAGCAGCCATGGCTCCTCCTGGGGACTACGTTTCACAGATACGCAGTATTTT	CASSHGSSWGLRFTDTQYF
-	TRBV7-2	TRBJ2-1	15	TRBD2	TGTGCCAGCAGCTTGCGGGAGATTTCCTACAATGAGCAGTTCTTC	CASSLREISYNEQFF
-	TRBV7-3	TRBJ2-5	13	-	TGTGCCAGCCGGGCCCTAGGAGAAGAGACCCAGTACTTC	CASRALGEETQYF
many	TRBV7-2	TRBJ2-3	17	TRBD2	TGTGCCAGCAGCTTTTCCCCATCGGGGAGGGGCACAGATACGCAGTATTTT	CASSFSPSGRGTDTQYF
-	TRBV6-6	TRBJ1-5	15	-	TGTGCCAGCAGTACCGGGTACTCTGGCAATCAGCCCCAGCATTTT	CASSTGYSGNQPQHF
-	TRBV12-3/TRBV12-4	TRBJ2-7	14	-	TGTGCCAGCAGCCGACCGCCCCTCGGGAACGAGCAGTACTTC	CASSRPPLGNEQYF
-	TRBV7-2	TRBJ2-1	14	-	TGTGCCAGCAGCCTCTTGACGCTTTCGGATGAGCAGTTCTTC	CASSLLTLSDEQFF